A single sample gave rise to the 32 T cell receptor beta chains below, sequenced in a study of blood T cell repertoires in COVID-19. The data were produced by immunoSEQ multiplex PCR, yet TCRdb's version contains in-frame clones alone and is incomplete. The sample carries some 120,000 clones, 70% to 90% recorded once. Sequenced sample: peripheral blood. These receptors originate from a middle-aged man with acute or convalescent COVID-19.

The chain has TRBV19 and TRBJ2-7; TRBD2 agrees at 7 bases. The CDR3 sequence is 14 residues long. Looked up from germline, CDR1 is LNHDA and CDR2 is SQIVND (reference sequence). Trimming took 6 bases from V and 6 from J; bases not matched to a gene: 11. The CDR3 protein is CASRPGGEGLEQYF. For the CDR3, the DNA is TGTGCCAGTAGGCCGGGGGGAGAAGGTCTCGAGCAGTACTTC.

V gene TRBV10-2 combines with J gene TRBJ2-5; a weak D match, TRBD2 (6 bases). Germline CDR1 reads WSHSY; CDR2 reads SAAADI. The CDR3 covers 17 residues. V was pared by 1 base and J by 4 bases, with 19 bases between. As DNA, the CDR3 is TGCGCCAGCAGTGAGTATGGCGGGACCAGCTTGGTAGAGACCCAGTACTTC. Residues: CASSEYGGTSLVETQYF.

Here the CDR3 reads CASSVEGAGWNTGELFF. In DNA form, the CDR3 reads TGTGCCAGCAGCGTAGAGGGGGCGGGATGGAACACCGGGGAGCTGTTTTTT. The chain employs TRBV9 and TRBJ2-2; D is possibly TRBD1 (7 bases). Germline values: CDR1 SGDLS, CDR2 YYNGEE. This CDR3 region has 17 residues. The V and J ends lost 0 bases and 1 base respectively, with 13 bases between them.

The chain combines TRBV7-9 with TRBJ2-3, with 13 nucleotides matching TRBD2. Germline CDR1 reads SEHNR; CDR2 reads FQNEAQ (reference sequence). This CDR3 contains 16 residues. Trimming removed 1 base from V and 3 bases from J; junction bases left unmatched: 1. CDR3 region: CASSLGTSGSTDTQYF. CDR3 nucleotide sequence: TGTGCCAGCAGCTTAGGGACTAGCGGGAGTACAGATACGCAGTATTTT.

This sequence joins TRBV6-6 and TRBJ2-5, with a tentative D call TRBD1 (6 bases). Germline CDR1 is MNHNY and CDR2 is SVGAGI (reference sequence). The CDR3 extends over 14 amino acids. V was clipped by 7 bases and J by 5 bases, with 17 bases between them. CDR3 nucleotide sequence: TGTGCCAGCACCTCGAACAGGGATGGGGAGACCCAGTACTTC. This codes for CASTSNRDGETQYF.

The chain recombines TRBV18 with TRBJ2-7; D possibly corresponds to TRBD1 (5 bases). The CDR3 is 14 residues long. V dropped 0 bases and J dropped 6 bases, with 12 bases sitting between them. CDR1 is KGHSH and CDR2 is LQKENI in the germline V gene. The CDR3: CASSPPAGISEQYF. CDR3 bases: TGTGCCAGCTCACCACCGGCAGGGATAAGCGAGCAGTACTTC.

This chain uses TRBV27 with TRBJ2-2; TRBD2 might be the D (5 bases). The CDR3 runs to 15 residues. Trimming shortened V by 2 bases and J by 0 bases, and 7 bases separated the two germline ends. CDR1 is MNHEY, CDR2 SMNVEV, per germline (reference sequence). As DNA, the CDR3 is TGTGCCAGCAGTTTACTAGCAGCGAACACCGGGGAGCTGTTTTTT. Amino acid sequence: CASSLLAANTGELFF.

The genes are TRBV19 and TRBJ1-6; weak D call: TRBD1 (5 bases). CDR1 and CDR2 from the germline V gene are LNHDA and SQIVND (reference sequence). This CDR3 comprises 13 residues. The ends were cut back, 4 bases at V and 6 bases at J, with 7 bases in the middle. CDR3 loop: CASSKQVNSPLHF. The CDR3 coding sequence is TGTGCCAGTAGTAAACAGGTTAATTCACCCCTCCACTTT.

This clone was recorded only once. The chain joins TRBV27 to TRBJ2-7, with 7 bases identical to TRBD1. V gave up 2 bases and J gave up 3 bases; unmatched junction bases: 4. Germline values: CDR1 MNHEY, CDR2 SMNVEV (reference sequence). The CDR3 is made up of 14 amino acids. The CDR3 spells CASSLRQGRYEQYF. The CDR3 nucleotides are TGTGCCAGCAGTTTAAGACAGGGCCGCTACGAGCAGTACTTC.

This chain's CDR3 is CASSDGGTNTGELFF. CDR3 nucleotides: TGCGCCAGCAGTGATGGCGGAACGAACACCGGGGAGCTGTTTTTT. The chain has TRBV10-1 and TRBJ2-2, with D uncertain. Germline V gene data show CDR1 as WNHNN and CDR2 as SYGVQD (reference sequence). The CDR3 contains 15 residues. The V end was cut by 3 bases, the J end by 0 bases, with 8 bases between.

V is TRBV29-1 and J is TRBJ2-3, with D maybe TRBD2 (6 bases). This CDR3 contains 13 residues. Germline values: CDR1 SQVTM, CDR2 ANQGSEA. V lost 7 bases and J 0 bases, leaving 11 bases between the germline ends. CDR3 loop: CSGEAGSTDTQYF. The CDR3 nucleotides are TGCAGCGGGGAGGCGGGAAGCACAGATACGCAGTATTTT.

V gene TRBV30 combines with J gene TRBJ2-3, with 10 positions matching TRBD2. Germline trimming cut 5 bases from V and 0 bases from J; bases unmatched to any gene: 11. The V gene's germline CDR1 is GTSNPN and CDR2 SVGIG (reference sequence). The CDR3 loop spans 17 amino acids. The CDR3 DNA reads TGTGCCTGGGCGCTAGCGGGAGCGGGTTTAAGCACAGATACGCAGTATTTT. Encoded protein: CAWALAGAGLSTDTQYF.

This sequence joins TRBV6-4 and TRBJ1-2; D is unresolved. The CDR3 is 13 amino acids. Germline values: CDR1 MRHNA, CDR2 SNTAGT. Trimming took 4 bases from V and 2 from J, leaving 8 bases between them. For the CDR3, the DNA is TGTGCCAGCAGTGCCCAGGTAAACTATGGCTACACCTTC. This sequence encodes CASSAQVNYGYTF.

The rearrangement joins TRBV10-3 to TRBJ2-3; 8 nucleotides agree with TRBD1. The junction had 6 bases not matched to a gene; V was cut back by 6 bases and J by 1 base. Per the germline V gene, CDR1 is ENHRY and CDR2 is SYGVKD. The CDR3 length is 15 residues. Here the CDR3 reads CAIRDRDRRTDTQYF. CDR3 in DNA: TGTGCCATCAGAGACCGGGACAGGCGCACAGATACGCAGTATTTT.

The chain links TRBV6-5 to TRBJ2-7; 14 nucleotides agree with TRBD2. Trimming cost V 2 bases and J 5 bases; bases outside gene matches: 5. Germline CDR1 and CDR2: MNHEY and SVGAGI. The CDR3 spans 16 residues. The CDR3 spells CASSYGGLAGADEQYF. Written as DNA, the CDR3 is TGTGCCAGCAGTTACGGGGGACTAGCGGGAGCCGACGAGCAGTACTTC.

This chain uses TRBV3-1 (or the pseudogene TRBV3-2) with TRBJ2-4; D not certain. V lost 0 bases and J lost 0, with 12 bases in between. The CDR3 sequence is 17 residues long. Germline V gives CDR1 LGHDT, CDR2 YNNKEL (reference sequence). In DNA, the CDR3 is TGTGCCAGCAGCCAAGAGGCAGGTTTTTTAGCCAAAAACATTCAGTACTTC. Translation gives CASSQEAGFLAKNIQYF.

This rearrangement joins TRBV7-2 to TRBJ2-3, with D uncertain. From germline, CDR1 is SGHTA and CDR2 FQGNSA. The CDR3 covers 14 residues. The V end was cut by 5 bases, the J end by 6 bases, with 15 bases between. The CDR3 reads CASSLRLQSDTQYF. The CDR3 nucleotides are TGTGCCAGCAGCCTCCGACTCCAGTCGGATACGCAGTATTTT.

The rearrangement joins TRBV11-2 to TRBJ2-7; tentatively, D is TRBD2 (5 bases). This CDR3 comprises 15 residues. Trimming removed 1 base at V and 3 bases at J, with 13 bases between. CDR1 and CDR2 (germline): SGHAT, FQNNGV. Written as DNA, the CDR3 is TGTGCCAGCAGCTTAGGAGCGGTTGACCTCTACGAGCAGTACTTC. It specifies CASSLGAVDLYEQYF.

The V call is TRBV19, the J call TRBJ1-4; 8 bases map to TRBD1. Unmatched junction bases numbered 10, after V lost 3 bases and J lost 13 bases. The CDR3 loop spans 14 amino acids. In germline, CDR1 is LNHDA, CDR2 SQIVND (reference sequence). CDR3: CASSIGRDRTLLFF. In DNA, the CDR3 is TGTGCCAGTAGTATTGGTCGGGACAGGACCTTACTGTTTTTT.

The genes are TRBV25-1 and TRBJ2-7; D is unclear. This CDR3 contains 12 residues. CDR1 and CDR2 from the germline V gene are MGHDK and SYGVNS. V was shortened by 3 bases and J by 2 bases, with 5 bases between the two germline ends. The CDR3 sequence is CASSDSTYEQYF. The DNA of the CDR3 is TGTGCCAGCAGTGACTCTACCTACGAGCAGTACTTC.

The chain couples TRBV24-1 to TRBJ2-5, with D perhaps TRBD2 (6 bases). Germline assignment: CDR1 KGHDR and CDR2 SFDVKD. The CDR3 has 14 amino acids. V was pared by 3 bases and J by 5 bases, with 12 bases between. CDR3 residues: CATSDPGRPETQYF. In DNA, the CDR3 is TGTGCCACCAGTGATCCGGGGAGGCCGGAGACCCAGTACTTC.

J is TRBJ2-7 and V is TRBV5-6; D remains unclear. Germline V gives CDR1 SGHDT, CDR2 YYEEEE. The CDR3 sequence is 16 residues long. Trimming pared 0 bases from V and 6 bases from J, leaving 19 bases between. The CDR3 region has the DNA TGTGCCAGCAGCTTGGAAGCGTCCCGGTTAGTCCGCGAGCAGTACTTC. This codes for CASSLEASRLVREQYF.

This chain joins TRBV19 and TRBJ1-1; D is perhaps TRBD1 (5 bases). Trimming took off 9 bases at V and 0 bases at J, with 17 bases between the two ends. The CDR3 sequence is 15 residues long. Germline-derived CDR1 and CDR2 are LNHDA and SQIVND (reference sequence). The CDR3 sequence: CASQDTVPMNTEAFF. CDR3 in DNA: TGTGCCAGCCAGGACACAGTACCGATGAACACTGAAGCTTTCTTT.

The J gene is TRBJ2-2, the V gene TRBV4-3, with D unclear. The germline gives CDR1 LGHNA, CDR2 YSLEER. The CDR3 covers 12 residues. V gave up 4 bases and J gave up 4 bases, with 4 bases separating them. The CDR3 region is CASSPRTGELFF. The CDR3 coding sequence is TGCGCCAGCAGCCCCCGCACCGGGGAGCTGTTTTTT.

This clone has just a few counts. The chain carries TRBV3-1 (or the pseudogene TRBV3-2) and TRBJ2-2; TRBD1 might be the D (5 bases). This CDR3 spans 16 amino acids. In germline, CDR1 is LGHDT, CDR2 YNNKEL (reference sequence). With 1 base removed from V and 1 base from J, the gap between germline ends came to 10 bases. CDR3: CASSQVQAMNTGELFF. DNA of the CDR3: TGTGCCAGCAGCCAAGTACAGGCGATGAACACCGGGGAGCTGTTTTTT.

This chain connects TRBV5-1 to TRBJ2-1; TRBD2 aligns across 8 bases. J gave up 10 bases and V 7 bases, and 13 bases lay outside the gene matches. In germline, CDR1 is SGHRS, CDR2 YFSETQ. This CDR3 is 14 amino acids long. CDR3 DNA sequence: TGCGCCAGCCACGGAGGACTAGCATATGGAGAGCAGTTCTTC. It encodes CASHGGLAYGEQFF.

The chain employs TRBV7-7 and TRBJ2-5, with 7 bases identical to TRBD1. V shed 5 bases, J shed 5 bases, and the junction held 11 bases outside the gene matches. The CDR3 totals 15 residues. Germline assignment: CDR1 SSHAT and CDR2 FNYEAQ (reference sequence). The chain's CDR3 is CASSLADRAAETQYF. CDR3 sequence (DNA): TGTGCCAGCAGCCTCGCCGACAGGGCGGCGGAGACCCAGTACTTC.

The chain employs TRBV6-2 or TRBV6-3 and TRBJ2-1, with TRBD1 matching 7 bases. V gave up 5 bases and J gave up 6 bases; unmatched junction bases: 10. The CDR3 length is 15 residues. CDR1 MNHEY and CDR2 SVGEGT come from the germline V gene. This chain's CDR3 is CASSPDRVGANEQFF. The CDR3 nucleotides read TGTGCCAGCAGTCCCGACAGGGTAGGGGCCAATGAGCAGTTCTTC.

This sequence joins TRBV5-1 and TRBJ2-1, with 13 bases matching TRBD2. Trimming at V came to 0 bases and at J to 10 bases, leaving 4 bases not matched to a gene. The CDR3 runs 15 residues. The germline V gene encodes CDR1 SGHRS and CDR2 YFSETQ. The CDR3 sequence: CASSLAGTSGKEQFF. The CDR3 DNA is TGCGCCAGCAGCTTGGCCGGGACTAGCGGGAAGGAGCAGTTCTTC.

The chain has TRBV7-2 and TRBJ2-7, with 8 bases aligning to TRBD2. The CDR3 contains 12 residues. Germline loops: CDR1 SGHTA, CDR2 FQGNSA. V was clipped by 3 bases and J by 12 bases; unmatched bases: 7. This CDR3 reads CASSFREGGRYF. CDR3 sequence (DNA): TGTGCCAGCAGCTTTCGGGAGGGCGGGAGGTACTTC.

The chain uses TRBV2 and TRBJ1-1; 10 nucleotides match TRBD1. The CDR3 has 16 amino acids. V lost 7 bases and J lost 0; bases outside the gene matches: 8. Germline V gene sequence: CDR1 SNHLY, CDR2 FYNNEI. The CDR3 spells CASKGTGERMNTEAFF. CDR3 coding DNA: TGTGCCAGCAAAGGGACAGGGGAAAGGATGAACACTGAAGCTTTCTTT.

The chain carries TRBV19 and TRBJ2-7, with TRBD2 identical over 10 bases. The CDR3 runs 14 residues. Unmatched junction bases numbered 6, after V lost 5 bases and J lost 5 bases. Looked up from germline, CDR1 is LNHDA and CDR2 is SQIVND (reference sequence). In DNA, the CDR3 is TGTGCCAGTAGTCAGACTAGCGGGTCCCACGAGCAGTACTTC. Amino acid sequence: CASSQTSGSHEQYF.